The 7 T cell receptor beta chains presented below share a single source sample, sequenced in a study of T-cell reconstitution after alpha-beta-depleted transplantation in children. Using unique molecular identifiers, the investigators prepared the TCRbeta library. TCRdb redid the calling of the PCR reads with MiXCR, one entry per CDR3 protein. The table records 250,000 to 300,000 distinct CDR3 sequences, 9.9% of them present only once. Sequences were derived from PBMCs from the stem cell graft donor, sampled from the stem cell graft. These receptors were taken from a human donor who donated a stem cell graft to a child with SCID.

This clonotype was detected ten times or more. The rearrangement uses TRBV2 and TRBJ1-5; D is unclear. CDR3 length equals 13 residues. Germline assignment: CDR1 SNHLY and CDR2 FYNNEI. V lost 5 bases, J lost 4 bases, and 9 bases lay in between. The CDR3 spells CASSIDGNQPQHF. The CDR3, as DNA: TGTGCCAGCAGTATCGACGGAAATCAGCCCCAGCATTTT. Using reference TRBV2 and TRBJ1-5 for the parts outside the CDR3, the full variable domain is EPEVTQTPSHQVTQMGQEVILRCVPISNHLYFYWYRQILGQKVEFLVSFYNNEISEKSEIFDDQFSVERPDGSNFTLKIRSTKLEDSAMYFCASSIDGNQPQHFGDGTRLSIL.

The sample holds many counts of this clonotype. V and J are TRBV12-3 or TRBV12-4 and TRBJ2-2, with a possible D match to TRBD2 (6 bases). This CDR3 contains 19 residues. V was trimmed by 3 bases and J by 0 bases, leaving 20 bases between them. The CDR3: CASSFPGRRDFANTGELFF. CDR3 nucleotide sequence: TGTGCCAGCAGTTTTCCGGGACGACGGGACTTCGCGAACACCGGGGAGCTGTTTTTT.

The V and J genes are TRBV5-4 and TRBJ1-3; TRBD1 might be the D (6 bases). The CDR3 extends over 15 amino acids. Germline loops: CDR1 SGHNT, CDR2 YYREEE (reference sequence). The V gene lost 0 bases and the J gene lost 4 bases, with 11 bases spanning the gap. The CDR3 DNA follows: TGTGCCAGCAGCTTGGACCAGGGGTCCGGAAACACCATATATTTT. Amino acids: CASSLDQGSGNTIYF.

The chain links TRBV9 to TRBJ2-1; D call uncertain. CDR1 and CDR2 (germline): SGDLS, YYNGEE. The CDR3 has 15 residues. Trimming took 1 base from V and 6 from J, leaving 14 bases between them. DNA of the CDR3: TGTGCCAGCAGCGTAATCCCCGATGCCCTCAATGAGCAGTTCTTC. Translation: CASSVIPDALNEQFF.

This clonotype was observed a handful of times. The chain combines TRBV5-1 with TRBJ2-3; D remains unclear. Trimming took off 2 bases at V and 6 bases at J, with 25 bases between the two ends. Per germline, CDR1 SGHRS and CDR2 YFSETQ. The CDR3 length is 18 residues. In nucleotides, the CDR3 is TGCGCCAGCAGCTTAATGTTCCGGACGGAGAATTTGGGTGATACGCAGTATTTT. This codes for CASSLMFRTENLGDTQYF.

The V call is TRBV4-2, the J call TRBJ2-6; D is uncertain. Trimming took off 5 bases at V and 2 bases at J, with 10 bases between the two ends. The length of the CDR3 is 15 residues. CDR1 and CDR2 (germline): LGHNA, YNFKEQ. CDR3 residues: CASSAFETGANVLTF. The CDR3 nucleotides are TGTGCCAGCAGCGCTTTCGAGACTGGGGCCAACGTCCTGACTTTC.

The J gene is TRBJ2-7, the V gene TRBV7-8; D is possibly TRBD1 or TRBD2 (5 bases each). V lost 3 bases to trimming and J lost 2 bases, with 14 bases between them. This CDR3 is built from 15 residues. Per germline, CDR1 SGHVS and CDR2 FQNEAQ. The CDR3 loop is CASSFLRDGTYEQYF. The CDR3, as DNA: TGTGCCAGCAGCTTCCTACGGGACGGCACCTACGAGCAGTACTTC.